This TCR beta chain was observed in a study of memory CD8 T cells in hepatitis C reinfection. The length of the CDR3 is 12 residues. V was cut by 5 bases and J by 5 bases, with 10 bases left in between. The germline gives CDR1 SGHKS, CDR2 YYEKEE (reference sequence). This table comes from immunoSEQ multiplex PCR, and its TCRdb copy is limited to in-frame clones, with some not included. Found here are tens of thousands of clones, 80% to 90% of them singletons; the top ten hold 0.65% to 0.8%. Indicated time point: late/post reinfection, 12 to 24 weeks after detection. Sorted cells were sequenced directly ex vivo without any in vitro expansion.

This chain connects TRBV5-5 to TRBJ1-1; D unclear. The sequenced sample was naive CD8+ T cells sorted from blood. This TCR came from a man between 18 and 29 years old with hepatitis C virus infection. CDR3 bases: TGTGCCAGCAGGTACTCAGGAACTGAAGCTTTCTTT. It encodes CASRYSGTEAFF. Supplemented by reference TRBV5-5 and TRBJ1-1, the full variable domain reads DAGVTQSPTHLIKTRGQQVTLRCSPISGHKSVSWYQQVLGQGPQFIFQYYEKEERGRGNFPDRFSARQFPNYSSELNVNALLLGDSALYLCASRYSGTEAFFGQGTRLTVV.